The 26 T cell receptor beta chains listed next were all sequenced from one sample in a study of vaccination and CD4 T cells after COVID-19. Treatment of the sample: 10-day PBMC culture with coronavirus spike peptide pools or control peptides (ViraFEST assay). The unexposed donor's CD4+ T cells were collected before the COVID-19 pandemic (2011-2018). These receptors' targets are unknown. Sequencing of the DNA from cultured CD4+ T cells was carried out with the Oncomine TCR Beta short-read assay. Each CDR3 protein gets one entry after TCRdb re-called the PCR reads with MiXCR. The data show approximately 5,800 distinct CDR3 sequences, roughly 44% seen once. Source material: CD4+ T cells from blood, cultured in vitro. These receptors originate from a human donor in good health.

The chain carries TRBV5-4 and TRBJ1-6; 7 bases are shared with TRBD1. The V and J ends lost 6 bases and 6 bases, in that order; junction bases with no gene match: 12. Germline-derived CDR1 and CDR2 are SGHNT and YYREEE (reference sequence). The CDR3 sequence is 16 residues long. CDR3 sequence (DNA): TGTGCCAGCACCATCTTTAATACAGGGGCTAATTCACCCCTCCACTTT. Translated: CASTIFNTGANSPLHF.

The chain joins TRBV6-1 to TRBJ2-3; 15 bases match TRBD2. The CDR3 is 18 amino acids. Per the germline V gene, CDR1 is MNHNS and CDR2 is SASEGT. The V gene end was trimmed by 5 bases and the J gene end by 0 bases; junction bases not matched to a gene: 6. The CDR3, as DNA: TGTGCCAGCAGTCCCCGGACTAGCGGGGGGGCTAGCACAGATACGCAGTATTTT. It codes for CASSPRTSGGASTDTQYF.

The chain couples TRBV6-1 to TRBJ1-5; 7 bases are a match to TRBD1. Germline V gives CDR1 MNHNS, CDR2 SASEGT. V gave up 4 bases and J gave up 7 bases; unmatched junction bases: 4. The CDR3 extends over 13 amino acids. The CDR3 coding sequence is TGTGCCAGCAGTGGACAGGGACGGCAGCCCCAGCATTTT. Its translation: CASSGQGRQPQHF.

This clonotype was observed a few times. The chain joins TRBV27 to TRBJ1-2; D unclear. V was shortened by 5 bases and J by 4 bases, with 20 bases between the two germline ends. CDR3 size: 16 residues. Germline CDR1 and CDR2: MNHEY and SMNVEV (reference sequence). Written as DNA, the CDR3 is TGTGCCAGCAGTCCTTTGGGTGGCAGGCCGATCTATGGCTACACCTTC. Translating gives CASSPLGGRPIYGYTF.

In its sample, this clonotype was seen a few times. The CDR3 DNA is TGCGCCAGCAGTGAGACCCCCTCCGACCAGCCCCAGCATTTT. Amino acids: CASSETPSDQPQHF. The chain is built from TRBV10-1 and TRBJ1-5; no firm D call. Germline assignment: CDR1 WNHNN and CDR2 SYGVQD (reference sequence). The CDR3 is 14 amino acids. The V end lost 2 bases, the J end lost 7 bases, and 12 bases lay between the germline ends.

The chain employs TRBV19 and TRBJ2-3; no definite D call. Trimming removed 7 bases from V and 3 bases from J, with 17 bases in between. Per germline, CDR1 LNHDA and CDR2 SQIVND (reference sequence). The CDR3 runs 15 residues. CDR3 in amino acids: CASTHVGGPTDTQYF. As DNA, the CDR3 is TGTGCCAGTACTCACGTAGGCGGACCGACAGATACGCAGTATTTT.

The chain has TRBV11-2 and TRBJ2-7, with D uncertain. Germline V CDR1 and CDR2: SGHAT, FQNNGV. The V end was cut by 1 base, the J end by 2 bases, with 15 bases between. CDR3 length: 16 amino acids. CDR3 sequence: CASSLVRRTRPYEQYF. Here the CDR3 DNA reads TGTGCCAGCAGCTTAGTTAGGCGGACCCGACCCTACGAGCAGTACTTC. Based on the CDR3 plus reference TRBV11-2 and TRBJ2-7, the full variable domain is EAGVAQSPRYKIIEKRQSVAFWCNPISGHATLYWYQQILGQGPKLLIQFQNNGVVDDSQLPKDRFSAERLKGVDSTLKIQPAKLEDSAVYLCASSLVRRTRPYEQYFGPGTRLTVT.

This clonotype came up a few times. The gene calls are TRBV7-9 and TRBJ1-3; D is undetermined. Germline CDR1 SEHNR, CDR2 FQNEAQ (reference sequence). Trimming stripped 5 bases from V and 7 bases from J, with 9 bases between. This CDR3 contains 12 residues. This CDR3 reads CASSPTSNTIYF. The CDR3 DNA reads TGTGCCAGCAGCCCCACATCGAACACCATATATTTT.

This clonotype turned up a few times. The CDR3 DNA reads TGTGCCATGAACTCCAGGGCTTTGGATTCACCCCTCCACTTT. Its translation is CAMNSRALDSPLHF. This chain uses TRBV2 with TRBJ1-6, with TRBD1 as a possible D gene (5 bases). CDR1 SNHLY and CDR2 FYNNEI come from the germline V gene. The CDR3 length is 14 residues. The ends were cut back, 10 bases at V and 8 bases at J, with 18 bases in the middle.

This clonotype was seen only a few times. The rearrangement joins TRBV27 to TRBJ1-6, with D unresolved. Germline V CDR1 and CDR2: MNHEY, SMNVEV (reference sequence). V was cut by 7 bases and J by 7 bases, with 20 bases left in between. The CDR3 consists of 16 residues. CDR3 coding DNA: TGTGCCAGCACCCCTCTGCACGGGGTACAGAATTCACCCCTCCACTTT. Translating gives CASTPLHGVQNSPLHF.

This clonotype appeared a few times. The chain employs TRBV6-1 and TRBJ1-1; D remains ambiguous. Deletions cut 8 bases from V and 1 base from J, with 11 bases between. CDR1 is MNHNS, CDR2 SASEGT, per germline. The CDR3 covers 13 residues. CDR3 in DNA: TGTGCCAGCCAGAGACATTCGAACACTGAAGCTTTCTTT. It yields the protein CASQRHSNTEAFF.

The rearrangement joins TRBV15 to TRBJ2-3; 7 bases align to TRBD2. Trimming at V came to 1 base and at J to 4 bases, leaving 2 bases not matched to a gene. The length of the CDR3 is 14 residues. The germline CDR1 and CDR2 sequences are LNHNV and YYDKDF (reference sequence). CDR3 bases: TGTGCCACCAGCAGAGGACTAGCATCAGATACGCAGTATTTT. Translation gives CATSRGLASDTQYF.

The table lists this clonotype with a count of one. CDR3: CSATTSGGAPETQYF. The CDR3 nucleotides are TGCAGTGCTACAACTAGCGGGGGGGCTCCGGAGACCCAGTACTTC. The chain is built from TRBV20-1 and TRBJ2-5; 13 nucleotides agree with TRBD2. V lost 4 bases, J lost 5 bases, and 7 bases stayed unmatched. The germline V gene encodes CDR1 DFQATT and CDR2 SNEGSKA (reference sequence). The CDR3 is 15 amino acids.

V is TRBV29-1 and J is TRBJ1-3; D uncertain. CDR3 length: 13 residues. Trimming took 4 bases from V and 4 from J, leaving 11 bases between them. CDR1 SQVTM and CDR2 ANQGSEA come from the germline V gene. The CDR3 loop is CSVVLPTGNTIYF. As DNA, the CDR3 is TGCAGCGTTGTTCTCCCAACGGGAAACACCATATATTTT.

In its sample, this clonotype ranks as medium-sized. The V call is TRBV27, the J call TRBJ1-2; TRBD1 agrees at 10 bases. The CDR3 spans 15 residues. Germline V gene lookup returns CDR1 MNHEY and CDR2 SMNVEV (reference sequence). V shed 5 bases, J shed 6 bases, and the junction held 9 bases outside the gene matches. CDR3 residues: CASSTLTGGPNGYTF. The CDR3 DNA reads as TGTGCCAGCAGTACCTTGACAGGGGGCCCGAATGGCTACACCTTC.

This clonotype appeared a few times. The chain employs TRBV7-9 and TRBJ2-3; the D gene is possibly TRBD1 (7 bases). This CDR3 comprises 14 residues. Germline V gives CDR1 SEHNR, CDR2 FQNEAQ (reference sequence). V lost 4 bases, J lost 5 bases, and 13 bases lay in between. The CDR3 loop is CASSSGQEGDTQYF. The CDR3 bases are TGTGCCAGCAGCTCTGGACAGGAGGGAGATACGCAGTATTTT.

V usage is TRBV10-3 and J usage is TRBJ1-1; D may be TRBD1 (6 bases). This CDR3 has 13 amino acids. The germline gives CDR1 ENHRY, CDR2 SYGVKD. Trimming stripped 6 bases from V and 6 bases from J, with 14 bases between. The CDR3 protein is CAISLGGGSEAFF. In nucleotides, the CDR3 is TGTGCCATCAGCCTTGGGGGGGGCTCTGAAGCTTTCTTT.

The genes are TRBV19 and TRBJ1-2; D not resolved. This CDR3 has 15 residues. CDR1 and CDR2 (germline): LNHDA, SQIVND (reference sequence). V shed 6 bases and J shed 5 bases, with 19 bases lying between them. This CDR3 reads CASSNRLDWIYGYTF. In nucleotides, the CDR3 is TGTGCCAGTAGCAACAGACTGGATTGGATTTATGGCTACACCTTC.

This clonotype was seen a handful of times. This chain uses TRBV7-3 with TRBJ1-1, with no clear D. Germline CDR1 and CDR2: SGHTA and FQGTGA. The V end was cut by 1 base, the J end by 1 base, with 4 bases between. This CDR3 comprises 13 residues. Here the CDR3 reads CASSLRQNTEAFF. CDR3 sequence (DNA): TGTGCCAGCAGCTTAAGGCAGAACACTGAAGCTTTCTTT.

The rearrangement joins TRBV7-3 to TRBJ1-1; TRBD1 matches at 7 bases. V was clipped by 6 bases and J by 6 bases; unmatched bases: 7. Germline V gives CDR1 SGHTA, CDR2 FQGTGA. There are 13 residues in the CDR3. CDR3 in DNA: TGTGCCAGCAGTCAACCAACAGGGGCTGAAGCTTTCTTT. This translates into CASSQPTGAEAFF.

The CDR3 coding sequence is TGTGCCAACCAGAGACAGGCCTATGGCTACACCTTC. Translating gives CANQRQAYGYTF. V is TRBV2 and J is TRBJ1-2, with D possibly TRBD1 on 6 matching bases. Trimming cost V 10 bases and J 4 bases, with 13 bases left between them. Per the germline V gene, CDR1 is SNHLY and CDR2 is FYNNEI. The CDR3 covers 12 residues.

With respect to this clonotype: One end of the junction does not line up with germline, which may come from a read error. J is TRBJ1-1 and V is TRBV6-1; tentative D call: TRBD1 (6 bases). Germline loops: CDR1 MNHNS, CDR2 SASEGT. The CDR3 is made up of 13 amino acids. The CDR3 loop reads CASSHQDSLEGFF. The CDR3 nucleotides read TGTGCCAGCAGTCACCAGGACAGCCTTGAAGGTTTCTTT.

The sample holds a few counts of this clonotype. V is TRBV20-1 and J is TRBJ2-2; 10 bases are a match to TRBD2. CDR3 length: 14 residues. Unmatched junction bases numbered 3, after V lost 6 bases and J lost 2 bases. Germline V gives CDR1 DFQATT, CDR2 SNEGSKA (reference sequence). The CDR3 DNA is TGCAGTGCAAGACTAGCGGGTAACACCGGGGAGCTGTTTTTT. Translated: CSARLAGNTGELFF.

The gene calls are TRBV27 and TRBJ1-5, with D unclear. The CDR3 is 13 residues long. V gave up 7 bases and J gave up 3 bases, with 10 bases separating them. The V gene's germline CDR1 is MNHEY and CDR2 SMNVEV (reference sequence). CDR3 DNA: TGTGCCAGCAAAGGCGGAATCAATCAGCCCCAGCATTTT. Amino acid sequence: CASKGGINQPQHF.

The chain combines TRBV7-3 with TRBJ2-7; 7 nucleotides agree with TRBD2. The CDR3 sequence is 15 residues long. V lost 0 bases to trimming and J lost 2 bases; unmatched junction nucleotides: 4. Germline lookup yields CDR1 SGHTA and CDR2 FQGTGA. The CDR3 is CASSLTYGGAYEQYF. CDR3 DNA sequence: TGTGCCAGCAGCTTAACGTATGGGGGGGCCTACGAGCAGTACTTC.

The rearrangement links TRBV5-1 to TRBJ1-5; 7 bases align to TRBD1. V shed 0 bases, J shed 5 bases, and the junction held 5 bases outside the gene matches. The CDR3 totals 15 residues. Germline V gene lookup returns CDR1 SGHRS and CDR2 YFSETQ. CDR3: CASSLGQGLYQPQHF. DNA of the CDR3: TGCGCCAGCAGCTTGGGACAGGGCTTGTATCAGCCCCAGCATTTT.